Detailed here is one T cell receptor beta chain. The sample originates from a study of blood T cell repertoires in COVID-19. Across the whole study: T cells, B-cell-depleted T cells, or PBMCs supplied cDNA or gDNA.

Participants were aged roughly 18 to 90 years, lived in 25 or so US areas, and enrolled virtually. Cohorts were based on clinical histories the participants reported. Recovered Cohort 3 donors showed two negative PCRs, clearance, or symptom resolution. CDR1 is SQVTM and CDR2 is ANQGSEA in the germline V gene. The CDR3 loop spans 19 amino acids. Trimming took off 3 bases at V and 0 bases at J, with 25 bases between the two ends. Generated by immunoSEQ multiplex PCR, the TCRdb table keeps only in-frame clones and is missing some. The sample has fewer than 300,000 clones, around 90% seen once. The chain has TRBV29-1 and TRBJ2-3; possibly TRBD1 for D (5 bases). The TCR sequence derives from a woman in her twenties or thirties who had recovered from COVID-19. Sequenced input: PBMCs or T cells enriched from blood (not recorded which). For the CDR3, the DNA is TGCAGCGTTGAGGTTTCTATTGGACATGTGAATTCTAGCACAGATACGCAGTATTTT. Protein product: CSVEVSIGHVNSSTDTQYF.